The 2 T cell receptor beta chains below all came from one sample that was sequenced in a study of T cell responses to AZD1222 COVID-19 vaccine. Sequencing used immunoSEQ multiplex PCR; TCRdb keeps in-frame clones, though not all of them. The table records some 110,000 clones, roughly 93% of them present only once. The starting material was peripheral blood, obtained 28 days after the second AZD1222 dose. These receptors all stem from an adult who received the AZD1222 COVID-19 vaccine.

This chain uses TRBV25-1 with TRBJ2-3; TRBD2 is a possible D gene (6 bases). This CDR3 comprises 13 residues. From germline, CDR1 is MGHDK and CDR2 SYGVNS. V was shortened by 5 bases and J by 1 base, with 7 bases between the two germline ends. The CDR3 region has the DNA TGTGCCAGCAGTTCGGGGGGCACAGATACGCAGTATTTT. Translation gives CASSSGGTDTQYF.

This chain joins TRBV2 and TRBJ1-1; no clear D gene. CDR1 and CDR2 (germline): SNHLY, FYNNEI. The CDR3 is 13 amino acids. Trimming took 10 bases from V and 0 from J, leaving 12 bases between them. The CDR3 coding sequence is TGTGCCACCAAGCAAGATATGAACACTGAAGCTTTCTTT. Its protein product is CATKQDMNTEAFF.